This is a list of T cell receptor beta chains from one sample in a study of blood T cell repertoires in COVID-19. Here immunoSEQ multiplex PCR was the method, and the copy in TCRdb shows in-frame clones only, minus some. Among around 250,000 clones listed, around nine tenths were seen once. What was sequenced was PBMCs or T cells enriched from blood (not recorded which). These receptors were taken from a woman aged 45-65 years who had recovered from COVID-19. Both conserved end residues are part of each CDR3. The order of the fields is V gene, J gene, clone size, D gene, CDR3 protein, CDR3 DNA. D genes are given only for firm matches. Only part of the rows carry a size: once, few, many, or a class if the clone is expanded.

TRBV3-1/TRBV3-2	TRBJ1-2	-	TRBD1	CASSQSDRVSDYGYTF	TGTGCCAGCAGCCAATCCGACAGGGTATCGGACTATGGCTACACCTTC
TRBV24-1	TRBJ1-5	-	-	CATSEADPEVGPQHF	TGTGCCACCAGTGAAGCTGACCCAGAGGTGGGGCCCCAGCATTTT
TRBV5-4	TRBJ2-5	-	TRBD2	CASSLILAGVETQYF	TGTGCCAGCAGCTTAATACTAGCGGGAGTAGAGACCCAGTACTTC
TRBV3-1/TRBV3-2	TRBJ1-1	-	-	CASSQDQGMNTEAFF	TGTGCCAGCAGCCAAGATCAGGGGATGAACACTGAAGCTTTCTTT
TRBV4-1	TRBJ2-1	-	-	CASSQGRVGWGDNEQFF	TGCGCCAGCAGCCAAGGGCGAGTCGGTTGGGGGGATAATGAGCAGTTCTTC
TRBV7-9	TRBJ1-4	once	TRBD1	CASSSNRGKREKLFF	TGTGCCAGCAGCTCCAACAGGGGGAAACGTGAAAAACTGTTTTTT
TRBV6-5	TRBJ2-7	-	TRBD2	CASSTPTSGRYEQYF	TGTGCCAGCAGTACCCCGACTAGCGGGAGGTACGAGCAGTACTTC
TRBV2	TRBJ2-3	-	-	CASRIGGGTDTQYF	TGTGCCAGCAGAATAGGAGGGGGCACAGATACGCAGTATTTT
TRBV11-2	TRBJ2-3	-	TRBD2	CASSLVVGGRDTDTQYF	TGTGCCAGCAGCTTAGTTGTAGGCGGGAGGGACACAGATACGCAGTATTTT
TRBV28	TRBJ1-5	-	TRBD1	CASSLFFFRTGHQPQHF	TGTGCCAGCAGTTTATTTTTTTTTAGGACAGGGCATCAGCCCCAGCATTTT
TRBV7-2	TRBJ2-3	-	TRBD1	CASSFETGRTQYF	TGTGCCAGCAGCTTCGAGACAGGGCGTACGCAGTATTTT
TRBV18	TRBJ1-5	-	-	CASSPRDSGNQPQHF	TGTGCCAGCTCACCCCGGGACTCGGGGAATCAGCCCCAGCATTTT
TRBV11-2	TRBJ1-6	-	-	CASSFSGETLHF	TGTGCCAGCAGCTTCTCAGGGGAGACCCTCCACTTT
TRBV9	TRBJ2-7	-	-	CASSVAGSGNYEQYF	TGTGCCAGCAGCGTAGCGGGGAGTGGTAACTACGAGCAGTACTTC
TRBV10-3	TRBJ2-2	-	-	CAIRGLQNTGELFF	TGTGCCATCAGGGGACTTCAGAACACCGGGGAGCTGTTTTTT
TRBV5-4	TRBJ2-5	-	TRBD2	CASSFPGLAGPLGGETQYF	TGTGCCAGCAGCTTCCCGGGACTAGCGGGCCCCCTGGGAGGAGAGACCCAGTACTTC
TRBV20-1	TRBJ1-2	-	-	CSARQNNGYTF	TGCAGTGCTAGACAGAATAATGGCTACACCTTC
TRBV11-2	TRBJ2-7	-	-	CASRLYPYEQYF	TGTGCCAGCAGGTTATATCCCTACGAGCAGTACTTC
TRBV30	TRBJ2-1	-	-	CAPPLCTVSYNEQFF	TGTGCCCCCCCCTTGTGTACTGTTTCCTACAATGAGCAGTTCTTC
TRBV7-9	TRBJ1-6	-	TRBD1	CASSFGQGLHSPLHF	TGTGCCAGCAGCTTTGGACAGGGGTTACATTCACCCCTCCACTTT
TRBV4-1	TRBJ1-2	-	-	CASSQDQRGGTGGYTF	TGCGCCAGCAGCCAAGACCAGCGCGGGGGGACGGGTGGCTACACCTTC
TRBV7-2	TRBJ1-1	-	-	CASSLVHMTEAFF	TGTGCCAGCAGCTTAGTACATATGACTGAAGCTTTCTTT
TRBV7-9	TRBJ2-7	-	TRBD1	CASSLASWTGNEQYF	TGTGCCAGCAGCTTAGCCTCATGGACAGGGAACGAGCAGTACTTC
TRBV7-2	TRBJ2-1	-	-	CASSLSVARNEQFF	TGTGCCAGCAGCTTAAGTGTGGCGAGGAATGAGCAGTTCTTC
TRBV2	TRBJ1-2	-	TRBD1	CANLKQGYGYTF	TGTGCCAACCTAAAACAGGGGTATGGCTACACCTTC
TRBV7-3	TRBJ2-5	-	-	CASSRGQQETQYF	TGTGCCAGCAGCAGAGGACAGCAAGAGACCCAGTACTTC
TRBV2	TRBJ2-7	-	-	CASSETYQGVYEQYF	TGTGCCAGCAGTGAAACCTACCAGGGCGTTTACGAGCAGTACTTC
TRBV10-3	TRBJ2-1	-	-	CAISEDSLRNEQFF	TGTGCCATCAGTGAGGACTCCCTCCGGAATGAGCAGTTCTTC
TRBV7-9	TRBJ2-5	-	-	CASSLSRGETQYF	TGTGCCAGCAGCTTATCTAGGGGAGAGACCCAGTACTTC
TRBV5-6	TRBJ2-6	once	TRBD1	CASSLARTGLGRGANVLTF	TGTGCCAGCAGCTTGGCAAGGACAGGCCTTGGTCGTGGGGCCAACGTCCTGACTTTC
TRBV6-5	TRBJ2-7	-	TRBD1	CASSWTGDWQYF	TGTGCCAGCAGCTGGACAGGGGACTGGCAGTACTTC
TRBV25-1	TRBJ1-1	-	-	CASSEPSRVFF	TGTGCCAGCAGTGAACCCTCCCGGGTTTTCTTT
TRBV4-1	TRBJ1-4	few	TRBD1	CASSLGTVSEKLFF	TGCGCCAGCAGCCTAGGGACAGTATCCGAAAAACTGTTTTTT
TRBV28	TRBJ2-7	-	TRBD2	CASSISSGSSGYEQYF	TGTGCCAGCAGTATAAGTAGCGGGAGTTCGGGCTACGAGCAGTACTTC
TRBV30	TRBJ1-6	-	TRBD1	CALEPGQGIISPLHF	TGTGCCTTAGAACCGGGACAGGGAATAATTTCACCCCTCCACTTT
TRBV27	TRBJ2-1	-	TRBD2	CASSITGTSGIEQFF	TGTGCCAGCAGTATCACCGGGACTAGCGGGATTGAGCAGTTCTTC
TRBV11-3	TRBJ2-1	-	TRBD1	CASSFFGGQGDNEQFF	TGTGCCAGCAGCTTTTTTGGGGGCCAGGGGGACAATGAGCAGTTCTTC
TRBV18	TRBJ2-2	-	-	CASSPIAGTTTGELFF	TGTGCCAGCTCACCAATTGCCGGTACTACCACCGGGGAGCTGTTTTTT
TRBV2	TRBJ1-2	-	TRBD1	CAITGTGNGYTF	TGTGCCATTACCGGGACAGGGAATGGCTACACCTTC
TRBV7-9	TRBJ1-2	-	-	CASSLAAGAGQADGYTF	TGTGCCAGCAGCTTAGCGGCGGGAGCAGGGCAAGCAGATGGCTACACCTTC
TRBV4-3	TRBJ2-1	-	-	CASSQGQYNEQFF	TGCGCCAGCAGCCAAGGACAGTACAATGAGCAGTTCTTC
TRBV12-5	TRBJ2-5	-	TRBD2	CASGLVSARTSGTQGQETQYF	TGTGCTAGTGGTTTGGTAAGTGCTCGGACTAGCGGGACCCAGGGACAAGAGACCCAGTACTTC